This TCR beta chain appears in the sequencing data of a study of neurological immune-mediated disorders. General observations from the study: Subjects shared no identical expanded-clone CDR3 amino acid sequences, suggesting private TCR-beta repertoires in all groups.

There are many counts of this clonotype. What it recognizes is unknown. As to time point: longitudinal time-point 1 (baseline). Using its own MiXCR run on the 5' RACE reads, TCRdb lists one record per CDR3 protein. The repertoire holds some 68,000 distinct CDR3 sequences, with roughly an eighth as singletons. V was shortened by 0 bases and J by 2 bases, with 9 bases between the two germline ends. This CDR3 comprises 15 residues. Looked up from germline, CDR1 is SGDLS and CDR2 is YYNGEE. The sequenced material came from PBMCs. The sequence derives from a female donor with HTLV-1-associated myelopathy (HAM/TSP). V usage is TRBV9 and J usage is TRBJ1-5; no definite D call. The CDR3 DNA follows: TGTGCCAGCAGCGTAGATGGGCAGGGCAATCAGCCCCAGCATTTT. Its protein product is CASSVDGQGNQPQHF.